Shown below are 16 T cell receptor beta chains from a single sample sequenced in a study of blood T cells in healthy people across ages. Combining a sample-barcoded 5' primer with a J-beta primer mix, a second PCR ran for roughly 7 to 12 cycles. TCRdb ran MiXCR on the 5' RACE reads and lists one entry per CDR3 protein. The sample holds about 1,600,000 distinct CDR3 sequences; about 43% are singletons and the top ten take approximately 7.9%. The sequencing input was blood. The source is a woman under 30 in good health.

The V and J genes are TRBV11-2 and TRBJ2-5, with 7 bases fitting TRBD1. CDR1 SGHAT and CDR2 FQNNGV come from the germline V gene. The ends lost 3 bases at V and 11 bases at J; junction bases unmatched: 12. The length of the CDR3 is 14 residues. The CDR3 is CASSFLTGSNEQYF. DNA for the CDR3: TGTGCCAGCAGCTTTTTGACAGGGTCTAATGAGCAGTACTTC.

CDR3: CASRLSRGTGELFF. The CDR3 bases are TGTGCCAGCAGGCTTTCTCGGGGCACCGGGGAGCTGTTTTTT. The V call is TRBV9, the J call TRBJ2-2; a possible D gene is TRBD2 (5 bases). Germline CDR1 reads SGDLS; CDR2 reads YYNGEE. Deletions cut 5 bases from V and 4 bases from J, with 12 bases between. The CDR3 spans 14 residues.

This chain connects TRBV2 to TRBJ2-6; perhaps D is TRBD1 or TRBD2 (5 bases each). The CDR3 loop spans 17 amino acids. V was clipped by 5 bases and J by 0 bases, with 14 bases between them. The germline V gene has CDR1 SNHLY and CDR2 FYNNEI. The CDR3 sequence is CASSSFGAGSGANVLTF. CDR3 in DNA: TGTGCCAGCAGTTCTTTTGGGGCGGGCTCTGGGGCCAACGTCCTGACTTTC.

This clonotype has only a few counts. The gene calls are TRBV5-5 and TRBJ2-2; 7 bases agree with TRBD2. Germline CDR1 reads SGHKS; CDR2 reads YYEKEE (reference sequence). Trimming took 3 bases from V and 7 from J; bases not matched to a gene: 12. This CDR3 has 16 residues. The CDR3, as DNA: TGTGCCAGCAGCTACGGTTTGCGGGAGTATGGCGGGGAGCTGTTTTTT. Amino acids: CASSYGLREYGGELFF. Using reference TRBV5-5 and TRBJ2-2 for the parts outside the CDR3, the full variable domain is DAGVTQSPTHLIKTRGQQVTLRCSPISGHKSVSWYQQVLGQGPQFIFQYYEKEERGRGNFPDRFSARQFPNYSSELNVNALLLGDSALYLCASSYGLREYGGELFFGEGSRLTVL.

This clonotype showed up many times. CDR3 residues: CASSRGHFYEQYF. For the CDR3, the DNA is TGTGCCAGCAGCCGCGGACATTTCTACGAGCAGTACTTC. J is TRBJ2-7 and V is TRBV6-5; D might be TRBD1 (5 bases). The V and J ends lost 6 bases and 3 bases respectively, with 12 bases between them. Germline-derived CDR1 and CDR2 are MNHEY and SVGAGI. The CDR3 contains 13 residues.

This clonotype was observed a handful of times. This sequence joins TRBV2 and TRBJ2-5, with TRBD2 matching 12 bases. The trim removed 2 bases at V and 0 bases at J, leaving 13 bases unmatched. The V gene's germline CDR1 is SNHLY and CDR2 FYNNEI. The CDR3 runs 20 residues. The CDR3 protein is CASSEFPLAGGTPDQETQYF. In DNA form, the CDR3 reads TGTGCCAGCAGTGAATTCCCGCTAGCGGGAGGGACCCCGGACCAAGAGACCCAGTACTTC.

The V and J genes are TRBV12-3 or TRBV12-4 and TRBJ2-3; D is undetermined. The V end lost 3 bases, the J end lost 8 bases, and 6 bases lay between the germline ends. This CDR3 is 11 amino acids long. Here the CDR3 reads CASSFAATQYF. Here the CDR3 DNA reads TGTGCCAGCAGTTTCGCGGCTACGCAGTATTTT.

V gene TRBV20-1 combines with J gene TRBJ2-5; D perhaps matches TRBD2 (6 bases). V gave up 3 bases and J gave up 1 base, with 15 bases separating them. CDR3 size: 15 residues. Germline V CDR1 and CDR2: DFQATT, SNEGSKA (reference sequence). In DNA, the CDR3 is TGCAGTGCTAGGAGTGGGGCTAGCGTCCAAGAGACCCAGTACTTC. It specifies CSARSGASVQETQYF.

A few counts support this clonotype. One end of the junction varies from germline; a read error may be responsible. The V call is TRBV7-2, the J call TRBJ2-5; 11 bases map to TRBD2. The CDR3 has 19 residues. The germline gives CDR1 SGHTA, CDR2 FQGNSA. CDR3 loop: CASSLAPLAGASKRETQYF. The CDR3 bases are TGTGCCAGCAGCCTAGCCCCACTAGCGGGGGCCTCAAAAAGGGAGACCCAGTACTTC. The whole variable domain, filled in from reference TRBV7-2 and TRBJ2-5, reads GAGVSQSPSNKVTEKGKDVELRCDPISGHTALYWYRQSLGQGLEFLIYFQGNSAPDKSGLPSDRFSAERTGGSVSTLTIQRTQQEDSAVYLCASSLAPLAGASKRETQYFGPGTRLLVL.

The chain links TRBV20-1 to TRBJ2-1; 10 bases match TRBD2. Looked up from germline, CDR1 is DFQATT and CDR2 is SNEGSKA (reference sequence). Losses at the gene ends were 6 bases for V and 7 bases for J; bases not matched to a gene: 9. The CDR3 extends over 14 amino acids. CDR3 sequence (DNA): TGCAGTGCGGAAACTAGCGGGAAAAGGAATGAGCAGTTCTTC. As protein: CSAETSGKRNEQFF.

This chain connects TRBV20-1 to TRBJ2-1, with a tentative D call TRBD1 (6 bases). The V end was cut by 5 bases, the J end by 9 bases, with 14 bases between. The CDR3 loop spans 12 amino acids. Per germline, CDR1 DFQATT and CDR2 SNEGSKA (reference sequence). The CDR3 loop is CSAARQDSEQFF. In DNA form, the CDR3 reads TGCAGTGCTGCCCGACAGGATAGTGAGCAGTTCTTC.

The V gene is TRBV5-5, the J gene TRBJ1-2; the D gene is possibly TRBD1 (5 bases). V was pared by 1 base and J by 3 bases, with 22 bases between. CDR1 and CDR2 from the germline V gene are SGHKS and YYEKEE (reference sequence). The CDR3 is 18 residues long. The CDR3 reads CASSLWGGKTPRYYGYTF. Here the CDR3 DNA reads TGTGCCAGCAGCTTGTGGGGGGGGAAGACACCACGTTACTATGGCTACACCTTC.

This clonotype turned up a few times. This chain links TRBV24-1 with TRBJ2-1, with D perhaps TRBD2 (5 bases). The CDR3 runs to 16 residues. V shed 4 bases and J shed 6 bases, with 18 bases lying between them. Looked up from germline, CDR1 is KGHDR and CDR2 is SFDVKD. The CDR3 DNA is TGTGCCACCAGTGACCCGGGGTCTAGCAACCTCAATGAGCAGTTCTTC. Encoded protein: CATSDPGSSNLNEQFF.

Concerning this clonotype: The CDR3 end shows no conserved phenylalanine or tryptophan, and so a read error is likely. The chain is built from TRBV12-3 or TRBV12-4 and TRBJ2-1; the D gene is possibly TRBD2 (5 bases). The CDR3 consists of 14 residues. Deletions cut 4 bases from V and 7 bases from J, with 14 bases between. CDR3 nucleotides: TGTGCCAGCAGTTCCCGGAGGAGACGAAATGAGCAGTTCGTC. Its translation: CASSSRRRRNEQFV.

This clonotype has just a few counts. The CDR3: CASSQGRVGDQPQHF. The DNA of the CDR3 is TGCGCCAGCAGCCAAGGCAGGGTGGGCGATCAGCCCCAGCATTTT. The chain recombines TRBV4-1 with TRBJ1-5, with D perhaps matching TRBD1 (5 bases). The CDR3 has 15 residues. Germline CDR1 reads MGHRA; CDR2 reads YSYEKL. V was cut by 1 base and J by 5 bases, with 12 bases left in between.

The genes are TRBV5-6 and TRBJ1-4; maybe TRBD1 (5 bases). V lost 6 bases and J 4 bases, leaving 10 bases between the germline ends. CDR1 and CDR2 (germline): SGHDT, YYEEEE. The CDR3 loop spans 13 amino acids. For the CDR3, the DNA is TGTGCCAGCATGGGGCAGATTAATGAAAAACTGTTTTTT. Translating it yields CASMGQINEKLFF. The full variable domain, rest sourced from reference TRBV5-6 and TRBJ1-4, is DAGVTQSPTHLIKTRGQQVTLRCSPKSGHDTVSWYQQALGQGPQFIFQYYEEEERQRGNFPDRFSGHQFPNYSSELNVNALLLGDSALYLCASMGQINEKLFFGSGTQLSVL.